The next 22 T cell receptor beta chains were all read from a single sample in a study of T cells after somatic rescue of genetic block. This table comes from immunoSEQ multiplex PCR, and its TCRdb copy is limited to in-frame clones, with some not included. Of more than 70,000 clones in the sample, about nine tenths are singletons; the top ten hold more than 1.5%. What was sequenced was peripheral blood mononuclear cells (PBMCs). The receptors come from a woman aged 18-35 years.

This sequence joins TRBV28 and TRBJ2-7, with D perhaps matching TRBD2 (6 bases). Trimming shortened V by 3 bases and J by 1 base, and 13 bases separated the two germline ends. Germline CDR1 is MDHEN and CDR2 is SYDVKM. CDR3 length equals 15 residues. CDR3 DNA: TGTGCCAGCAGTTTTGGAGGGGCCCCTTCCTACGAGCAGTACTTC. Translating it yields CASSFGGAPSYEQYF.

The genes are TRBV27 and TRBJ2-7; 8 bases fit TRBD2. The CDR3 runs 14 residues. The trim removed 3 bases at V and 12 bases at J, leaving 13 bases unmatched. The germline CDR1 and CDR2 sequences are MNHEY and SMNVEV (reference sequence). In DNA, the CDR3 is TGTGCCAGCAGTTTGCGGGGGGCCCTGCCGGGCCGGTACTTC. This translates into CASSLRGALPGRYF.

The rearrangement uses TRBV5-1 and TRBJ2-1; the D gene could be TRBD1 or TRBD2 (5 bases each). Germline V gene data show CDR1 as SGHRS and CDR2 as YFSETQ. Trimming left V 3 bases short and J 3 bases short, with 16 bases between. The CDR3 covers 16 residues. As DNA, the CDR3 is TGCGCCAGCAGCTCCCGTGGGGGAAACGGCTACAATGAGCAGTTCTTC. Translation gives CASSSRGGNGYNEQFF.

The J gene is TRBJ2-3, the V gene TRBV7-8; 10 nucleotides match TRBD1. CDR3 length: 15 residues. Germline assignment: CDR1 SGHVS and CDR2 FQNEAQ. V lost 5 bases, J lost 5 bases, and 7 bases stayed unmatched. CDR3: CASSIPGQGLDTQYF. Here the CDR3 DNA reads TGTGCCAGCAGCATTCCGGGACAGGGGTTAGATACGCAGTATTTT.

The chain has TRBV11-2 and TRBJ2-7, with 7 bases aligning to TRBD2. V lost 4 bases and J lost 0; bases outside the gene matches: 6. This CDR3 has 15 amino acids. Per the germline V gene, CDR1 is SGHAT and CDR2 is FQNNGV. The CDR3 spells CASSSLRENSYEQYF. The DNA for the CDR3 is TGTGCCAGCAGCTCCCTGCGGGAGAACTCCTACGAGCAGTACTTC.

This clone came up a few times. This chain links TRBV28 with TRBJ2-7; tentatively, D is TRBD1 (6 bases). V lost 5 bases to trimming and J lost 3 bases, with 8 bases between them. Germline V CDR1 and CDR2: MDHEN, SYDVKM. The CDR3 sequence is 12 residues long. The CDR3 spells CASSPQGYEQYF. For the CDR3, the DNA is TGTGCCAGCAGTCCACAGGGCTACGAGCAGTACTTC.

This clone was counted only a few times. The chain employs TRBV7-9 and TRBJ2-2; D not certain. The germline gives CDR1 SEHNR, CDR2 FQNEAQ (reference sequence). Trimming removed 2 bases at V and 4 bases at J, with 2 bases between. The CDR3 runs to 12 residues. The CDR3 bases are TGTGCCAGCAGCTTAAGCACCGGGGAGCTGTTTTTT. It specifies CASSLSTGELFF. Complete variable domain (other parts from reference TRBV7-9 and TRBJ2-2): DTGVSQNPRHKITKRGQNVTFRCDPISEHNRLYWYRQTLGQGPEFLTYFQNEAQLEKSRLLSDRFSAERPKGSFSTLEIQRTEQGDSAMYLCASSLSTGELFFGEGSRLTVL.

This chain joins TRBV5-5 and TRBJ2-1; D uncertain. The CDR3 has 13 residues. V was trimmed by 4 bases and J by 6 bases, leaving 11 bases between them. CDR1 and CDR2 from the germline V gene are SGHKS and YYEKEE (reference sequence). Here the CDR3 DNA reads TGTGCCAGCAGCACCCAGGCCGCCAATGAGCAGTTCTTC. Translation: CASSTQAANEQFF.

The chain carries TRBV4-1 and TRBJ2-1; TRBD2 matches at 7 bases. Germline CDR1 MGHRA, CDR2 YSYEKL. CDR3 length: 19 amino acids. The trim removed 3 bases at V and 6 bases at J, leaving 20 bases unmatched. The CDR3 region is CASSHGTMRSWESGNEQFF. DNA of the CDR3: TGCGCCAGCAGCCACGGGACTATGAGGTCCTGGGAATCGGGCAATGAGCAGTTCTTC.

The rearrangement uses TRBV7-8 and TRBJ2-6; D call uncertain. This CDR3 comprises 17 residues. V gave up 5 bases and J gave up 7 bases, with 21 bases separating them. Germline assignment: CDR1 SGHVS and CDR2 FQNEAQ. The CDR3 DNA reads as TGTGCCAGCAGCCCGACGTGGAGCCGGAATGGTGCCAACGTCCTGACTTTC. Translation gives CASSPTWSRNGANVLTF.

The rearrangement uses TRBV2 and TRBJ2-7, with 7 bases matching TRBD1. Germline loops: CDR1 SNHLY, CDR2 FYNNEI. Germline trimming cut 7 bases from V and 3 bases from J; bases unmatched to any gene: 12. The CDR3 is 15 residues long. CDR3 nucleotides: TGTGCCAGCACCATGACGGCCCCAGGGGGCTACGAGCAGTACTTC. Translated: CASTMTAPGGYEQYF.

V gene TRBV6-5 combines with J gene TRBJ2-5, with TRBD2 identical over 7 bases. V trimming: 6 bases; J trimming: 2 bases; junction bases outside the gene matches: 9. This CDR3 has 15 amino acids. Per germline, CDR1 MNHEY and CDR2 SVGAGI. For the CDR3, the DNA is TGTGCCAGCAGCCAAACCGCGGGAGAACAAGAGACCCAGTACTTC. Translation: CASSQTAGEQETQYF.

This chain links TRBV6-1 with TRBJ1-4; possible D gene TRBD1, 5 bases. There are 15 residues in the CDR3. In germline, CDR1 is MNHNS, CDR2 SASEGT. V was clipped by 2 bases and J by 7 bases, with 14 bases between them. CDR3 DNA: TGTGCCAGCAGTGAACAGGGAGCCTTTCCTGAAAAACTGTTTTTT. It codes for CASSEQGAFPEKLFF.

This clone was picked up one time. The rearrangement uses TRBV2 and TRBJ2-3; 7 positions agree with TRBD1. With V trimmed by 5 bases and J by 5 bases, 10 bases remained unmatched. Germline V CDR1 and CDR2: SNHLY, FYNNEI. This CDR3 is 15 amino acids long. This CDR3 is CASSIGGAVGDTQYF. For the CDR3, the DNA is TGTGCCAGCAGTATAGGGGGCGCGGTGGGAGATACGCAGTATTTT. The full variable domain, completed using reference TRBV2 and TRBJ2-3, is EPEVTQTPSHQVTQMGQEVILRCVPISNHLYFYWYRQILGQKVEFLVSFYNNEISEKSEIFDDQFSVERPDGSNFTLKIRSTKLEDSAMYFCASSIGGAVGDTQYFGPGTRLTVL.

The chain uses TRBV28 and TRBJ2-7; D uncertain. Germline V gives CDR1 MDHEN, CDR2 SYDVKM. The CDR3 covers 11 residues. V lost 5 bases and J 2 bases, leaving 4 bases between the germline ends. The CDR3 is CASSIPYEQYF. CDR3 nucleotide sequence: TGTGCCAGCAGTATTCCCTACGAGCAGTACTTC.

The V and J genes are TRBV15 and TRBJ2-1, with a tentative D call TRBD2 (5 bases). CDR1 and CDR2 from the germline V gene are LNHNV and YYDKDF (reference sequence). Trimming shortened V by 8 bases and J by 5 bases, and 25 bases separated the two germline ends. CDR3 length equals 17 residues. The CDR3 region has the DNA TGTGCCACCCTTCCAGGCTTAGCTAGCATAAGGGACAATGAGCAGTTCTTC. Protein: CATLPGLASIRDNEQFF.

This clone was observed a single time. This chain links TRBV4-1 with TRBJ1-5; a weak D match, TRBD1 (5 bases). The CDR3 covers 15 residues. Germline-derived CDR1 and CDR2 are MGHRA and YSYEKL. Trimming pared 1 base from V and 6 bases from J, leaving 13 bases between. CDR3 in amino acids: CASSQVRGTRQPQHF. The DNA for the CDR3 is TGCGCCAGCAGCCAAGTTCGAGGGACCCGTCAGCCCCAGCATTTT.

This clone was detected only a few times. The same CDR3 can be traced to other DNA sequences in this sample. This chain joins TRBV28 and TRBJ1-5, with 7 bases identical to TRBD1. The CDR3 is made up of 15 amino acids. The junction had 3 bases not matched to a gene; V was cut back by 1 base and J by 3 bases. Germline V lookup: CDR1 MDHEN, CDR2 SYDVKM. The CDR3 DNA reads as TGTGCCAGCAGTTTATTGGGACAGCTCAATCAGCCCCAGCATTTT. This translates into CASSLLGQLNQPQHF.

The J gene is TRBJ2-5, the V gene TRBV29-1, with 10 bases lining up with TRBD1. The DNA end is a closer match to TRBJ2-7, so the J assignment may be wrong. CDR1 is SQVTM and CDR2 is ANQGSEA in the germline V gene. CDR3 length: 13 amino acids. The CDR3: CSVTGGYSYEQYF. CDR3 in DNA: TGCAGCGTGACAGGGGGCTACTCCTACGAGCAGTACTTC.

CDR3 residues: CASSPFPTSAEQFF. For the CDR3, the DNA is TGTGCCAGCAGCCCGTTCCCCACTAGCGCCGAGCAGTTCTTC. The chain recombines TRBV5-4 with TRBJ2-1, with TRBD2 identical over 7 bases. The germline gives CDR1 SGHNT, CDR2 YYREEE (reference sequence). This CDR3 region has 14 residues. Losses at the gene ends were 4 bases for V and 10 bases for J; bases not matched to a gene: 11. Combining the CDR3 with reference TRBV5-4 and TRBJ2-1 gives the whole variable domain ETGVTQSPTHLIKTRGQQVTLRCSSQSGHNTVSWYQQALGQGPQFIFQYYREEENGRGNFPPRFSGLQFPNYSSELNVNALELDDSALYLCASSPFPTSAEQFFGPGTRLTVL.

V gene TRBV6-1 combines with J gene TRBJ2-5; 12 bases map to TRBD2. The germline CDR1 and CDR2 sequences are MNHNS and SASEGT. CDR3 length: 17 amino acids. Trimming took 4 bases from V and 5 from J; bases not matched to a gene: 11. The CDR3 reads CASSGGLAGGTLETQYF. For the CDR3, the DNA is TGTGCCAGCAGTGGGGGGCTAGCGGGAGGGACCCTTGAGACCCAGTACTTC.

The chain joins TRBV27 to TRBJ1-2, with TRBD1 matching over 9 bases. The ends lost 6 bases at V and 2 bases at J; junction bases unmatched: 10. The V gene's germline CDR1 is MNHEY and CDR2 SMNVEV (reference sequence). The CDR3 spans 16 residues. CDR3 in amino acids: CASRSLTGGRNYGYTF. The CDR3 nucleotides are TGTGCCAGCAGATCCCTTACAGGGGGCAGGAACTATGGCTACACCTTC.